The 11 T cell receptor beta chains in this list originate from one sample, sequenced in a study of cytotoxic CD8 clonotypes in ibrutinib-treated CLL. Measured with immunoSEQ multiplex PCR; TCRdb has only the in-frame clones, and not every one. This table has about 130,000 clones, approximately 81% appearing once. Here the sequenced sample was PBMCs, taken after 12 months of ibrutinib treatment. These receptors were taken from a human donor with chronic lymphocytic leukemia.

CDR3 DNA: TGTGCCAGCAGCCCCAGCCGGGGGGACACCATATATTTT. It specifies CASSPSRGDTIYF. The genes are TRBV9 and TRBJ1-3, with D tentatively TRBD1 (5 bases). V dropped 4 bases and J dropped 8 bases, with 13 bases sitting between them. CDR1 is SGDLS, CDR2 YYNGEE, per germline. The CDR3 runs 13 residues. Supplemented by reference TRBV9 and TRBJ1-3, the full variable domain reads DSGVTQTPKHLITATGQRVTLRCSPRSGDLSVYWYQQSLDQGLQFLIQYYNGEERAKGNILERFSAQQFPDLHSELNLSSLELGDSALYFCASSPSRGDTIYFGEGSWLTVV.

The V call is TRBV5-6, the J call TRBJ2-7, with D possibly TRBD2 on 6 matching bases. The CDR3 length is 14 residues. V shed 1 base and J shed 0 bases, with 8 bases lying between them. Germline V lookup: CDR1 SGHDT, CDR2 YYEEEE. The CDR3: CASSLMRDSYEQYF. The CDR3 bases are TGTGCCAGCAGCTTGATGCGGGACTCCTACGAGCAGTACTTC.

This clone has more than one count but fewer than ten. The rearrangement joins TRBV18 to TRBJ2-7; 7 bases agree with TRBD2. With V trimmed by 2 bases and J by 3 bases, 1 base remained unmatched. CDR3 length: 13 residues. Per the germline V gene, CDR1 is KGHSH and CDR2 is LQKENI. This CDR3 is CASSPIAGYEQYF. Here the CDR3 DNA reads TGTGCCAGCTCACCAATAGCGGGCTACGAGCAGTACTTC. Full variable domain (missing parts from reference TRBV18 and TRBJ2-7): NAGVMQNPRHLVRRRGQEARLRCSPMKGHSHVYWYRQLPEEGLKFMVYLQKENIIDESGMPKERFSAEFPKEGPSILRIQQVVRGDSAAYFCASSPIAGYEQYFGPGTRLTVT.

The CDR3 DNA follows: TGCGCCAGCAGCTTGGGGTGGGGGAACACTGAAGCTTTCTTT. Amino acid sequence: CASSLGWGNTEAFF. The chain has TRBV5-1 and TRBJ1-1; D is undetermined. Germline loops: CDR1 SGHRS, CDR2 YFSETQ. Trimming removed 0 bases from V and 1 base from J, with 7 bases in between. The CDR3 runs to 14 residues.

This chain connects TRBV28 to TRBJ2-7, with a weak D call TRBD2 (5 bases). CDR1 MDHEN and CDR2 SYDVKM come from the germline V gene. This CDR3 is 12 amino acids long. Trimming shortened V by 6 bases and J by 4 bases, and 10 bases separated the two germline ends. DNA for the CDR3: TGTGCCAGCAGAGGAACTAGTTACGAGCAGTACTTC. The encoded protein is CASRGTSYEQYF.

The J gene is TRBJ2-1, the V gene TRBV7-9; D is ambiguous. The V gene lost 2 bases and the J gene lost 4 bases, with 6 bases spanning the gap. The CDR3 consists of 13 residues. Per the germline V gene, CDR1 is SEHNR and CDR2 is FQNEAQ (reference sequence). The CDR3 reads CASSLFDYNEQFF. CDR3 nucleotides: TGTGCCAGCAGCTTATTCGATTACAATGAGCAGTTCTTC.

This clone was found a few times. The chain is built from TRBV7-2 and TRBJ1-5; D may be TRBD1 (5 bases). Looked up from germline, CDR1 is SGHTA and CDR2 is FQGNSA. This CDR3 has 13 residues. Trimming removed 4 bases from V and 4 bases from J, with 8 bases in between. The DNA of the CDR3 is TGTGCCAGCAGCTGGACACTTAATCAGCCCCAGCATTTT. This gives the protein CASSWTLNQPQHF.

V usage is TRBV6-5 and J usage is TRBJ2-7, with D possibly matching TRBD1 (5 bases). The V end lost 6 bases, the J end lost 1 base, and 16 bases lay between the germline ends. CDR1 MNHEY and CDR2 SVGAGI come from the germline V gene. CDR3 length: 15 residues. The CDR3: CASSLATGRSYEQYF. The CDR3, as DNA: TGTGCCAGCAGCCTCGCCACAGGCCGATCCTACGAGCAGTACTTC.

CDR3 residues: CAWNPGVASYNEQFF. CDR3 nucleotides: TGTGCCTGGAACCCGGGGGTAGCTTCCTACAATGAGCAGTTCTTC. The rearrangement uses TRBV30 and TRBJ2-1; a weak D match, TRBD2 (6 bases). The CDR3 spans 15 residues. V lost 4 bases, J lost 1 base, and 14 bases lay in between. Germline assignment: CDR1 GTSNPN and CDR2 SVGIG (reference sequence).

This chain joins TRBV29-1 and TRBJ2-1; 10 nucleotides align to TRBD1. J was trimmed by 8 bases and V by 0 bases; bases with no gene match: 10. The CDR3 has 16 residues. CDR1 and CDR2 from the germline V gene are SQVTM and ANQGSEA. The CDR3 DNA sequence: TGCAGCGTTGAAGATCCTGACAGGGGGCCGGGTTATGAGCAGTTCTTC. Amino acids: CSVEDPDRGPGYEQFF.

The chain couples TRBV7-9 to TRBJ2-7, with TRBD2 matching over 11 bases. V trimming: 5 bases; J trimming: 2 bases; junction bases outside the gene matches: 8. Germline V lookup: CDR1 SEHNR, CDR2 FQNEAQ (reference sequence). The length of the CDR3 is 16 residues. The DNA of the CDR3 is TGTGCCAGCAGCCCCCGTAGCGGGAGGGCCCCCTACGAGCAGTACTTC. Translation gives CASSPRSGRAPYEQYF.